Presented here are 14 T cell receptor beta chains from one specimen sequenced in a study of cytomegalovirus exposure and HLA in healthy donors. PCR was performed using 60 Vbeta and 13 Jbeta primers. Repertoires were generated with immunoSEQ multiplex PCR, while TCRdb's copy carries only in-frame clones and drops some. Of about 140,000 clones in the sample, approximately 80% were seen once. The specimen sequenced was PBMCs. These receptors all stem from a man in his forties or fifties in good health and CMV-seronegative.

The chain employs TRBV6-4 and TRBJ1-2, with unresolved D. V lost 5 bases and J 2 bases, leaving 9 bases between the germline ends. Per the germline V gene, CDR1 is MRHNA and CDR2 is SNTAGT. There are 13 residues in the CDR3. The CDR3 loop is CASSPGLNYGYTF. The CDR3 DNA is TGTGCCAGCAGTCCAGGACTGAACTATGGCTACACCTTC.

The rearrangement links TRBV25-1 to TRBJ1-5; no clear D gene. The CDR3 length is 14 residues. Trimming stripped 5 bases from V and 0 bases from J, with 8 bases between. Germline CDR1 is MGHDK and CDR2 is SYGVNS. The CDR3 region has the DNA TGTGCCAGCAGTAAGTCGGGTAGCAATCAGCCCCAGCATTTT. Translating it yields CASSKSGSNQPQHF.

This clone was recorded only once. This sequence joins TRBV30 and TRBJ1-3, with D perhaps matching TRBD1 (6 bases). This CDR3 is 15 amino acids long. Germline V gene lookup returns CDR1 GTSNPN and CDR2 SVGIG (reference sequence). V lost 2 bases and J lost 0, with 11 bases in between. CDR3 loop: CAWSKGVLSGNTIYF. For the CDR3, the DNA is TGTGCCTGGAGTAAGGGGGTTCTCTCTGGAAACACCATATATTTT.

This clone came up a few times. The chain employs TRBV5-1 and TRBJ1-1; 9 bases map to TRBD1. This CDR3 has 13 residues. V gave up 4 bases and J gave up 3 bases; unmatched junction bases: 1. Germline assignment: CDR1 SGHRS and CDR2 YFSETQ. Here the CDR3 reads CASSRDRDTEAFF. The CDR3 DNA sequence: TGCGCCAGCAGCCGGGACAGGGACACTGAAGCTTTCTTT.

The chain recombines TRBV9 with TRBJ1-6, with TRBD1 as a possible D gene (5 bases). The ends were cut back, 2 bases at V and 7 bases at J, with 10 bases in the middle. The CDR3 is 14 amino acids. Germline CDR1 SGDLS, CDR2 YYNGEE. DNA for the CDR3: TGTGCCAGCAGCGTGGAGCCAGGGAATTCACCCCTCCACTTT. It is translated as CASSVEPGNSPLHF.

This clone was recorded only once. J is TRBJ1-2 and V is TRBV4-1, with TRBD1 matching over 8 bases. Germline CDR1 is MGHRA and CDR2 is YSYEKL. Losses at the gene ends were 0 bases for V and 7 bases for J; bases not matched to a gene: 7. The CDR3 is made up of 15 amino acids. The CDR3 sequence is CASSQEDRATGGYTF. For the CDR3, the DNA is TGCGCCAGCAGCCAAGAGGACAGGGCAACGGGTGGCTACACCTTC.

The count of this clone is one. J is TRBJ2-5 and V is TRBV4-2, with 7 bases lining up with TRBD2. Germline CDR1 LGHNA, CDR2 YNFKEQ. Trimming at V came to 4 bases and at J to 5 bases, leaving 10 bases not matched to a gene. The CDR3 has 15 amino acids. In nucleotides, the CDR3 is TGTGCCAGCAGCCTCGGAGCGGGGAGAGAGGAGACCCAGTACTTC. Protein: CASSLGAGREETQYF.

This clone has a handful of counts. The CDR3, as DNA: TGTGCCAGCAGCTTGGGGACAGATTTTAATTCACCCCTCCACTTT. It codes for CASSLGTDFNSPLHF. The gene calls are TRBV5-4 and TRBJ1-6; D perhaps matches TRBD1 (6 bases). Germline V gives CDR1 SGHNT, CDR2 YYREEE (reference sequence). Trimming shortened V by 0 bases and J by 6 bases, and 10 bases separated the two germline ends. The CDR3 spans 15 residues.

The chain joins TRBV5-1 to TRBJ1-1; possible D gene TRBD1, 5 bases. CDR3 size: 14 residues. Deletions cut 4 bases from V and 1 base from J, with 11 bases between. Germline CDR1 is SGHRS and CDR2 is YFSETQ. CDR3 sequence: CASSRGGENTEAFF. Written as DNA, the CDR3 is TGCGCCAGCAGCAGGGGAGGAGAGAACACTGAAGCTTTCTTT.

The chain recombines TRBV9 with TRBJ2-1; no definite D call. V lost 0 bases, J lost 2 bases, and 9 bases lay in between. Germline V gene lookup returns CDR1 SGDLS and CDR2 YYNGEE. There are 15 residues in the CDR3. CDR3 protein: CASSVGGAAYNEQFF. The CDR3 DNA sequence: TGTGCCAGCAGCGTAGGCGGCGCGGCCTACAATGAGCAGTTCTTC.

The chain joins TRBV5-7 to TRBJ2-2, with TRBD2 matching over 12 bases. TRBV5-7 is sorted into the ORF group, with uncertain function. The CDR3 consists of 15 residues. V gave up 5 bases and J gave up 5 bases; unmatched junction bases: 4. The CDR3 DNA follows: TGTGCCAGCAGGACTAGCGGGAGTTTAACCGGGGAGCTGTTTTTT. This translates into CASRTSGSLTGELFF.

The chain joins TRBV5-1 to TRBJ2-3, with a weak D call TRBD1 (6 bases). Trimming took 3 bases from V and 6 from J, leaving 17 bases between them. The CDR3 has 15 amino acids. Per germline, CDR1 SGHRS and CDR2 YFSETQ. The chain's CDR3 is CASSSPGAGDDTQYF. The CDR3 DNA reads as TGCGCCAGCAGCTCTCCAGGGGCAGGGGATGATACGCAGTATTTT.

The gene calls are TRBV7-9 and TRBJ2-5; 8 bases map to TRBD1. The CDR3 extends over 15 amino acids. Germline loops: CDR1 SEHNR, CDR2 FQNEAQ (reference sequence). V shed 5 bases and J 0 bases; nucleotides not matched to a gene: 5. The CDR3 DNA sequence: TGTGCCAGCAGCCCGACGGACAGGGACCAAGAGACCCAGTACTTC. The encoded protein is CASSPTDRDQETQYF.

This sequence joins TRBV28 and TRBJ2-2; 9 positions match TRBD1. The CDR3 extends over 16 amino acids. Looked up from germline, CDR1 is MDHEN and CDR2 is SYDVKM. The J segment lost 5 bases and the V segment lost 2 bases, leaving 6 bases of the junction unmatched. CDR3 sequence reads: CASSLPQGAGTGELFF. CDR3 in DNA: TGTGCCAGCAGTTTACCACAGGGGGCTGGGACCGGGGAGCTGTTTTTT.